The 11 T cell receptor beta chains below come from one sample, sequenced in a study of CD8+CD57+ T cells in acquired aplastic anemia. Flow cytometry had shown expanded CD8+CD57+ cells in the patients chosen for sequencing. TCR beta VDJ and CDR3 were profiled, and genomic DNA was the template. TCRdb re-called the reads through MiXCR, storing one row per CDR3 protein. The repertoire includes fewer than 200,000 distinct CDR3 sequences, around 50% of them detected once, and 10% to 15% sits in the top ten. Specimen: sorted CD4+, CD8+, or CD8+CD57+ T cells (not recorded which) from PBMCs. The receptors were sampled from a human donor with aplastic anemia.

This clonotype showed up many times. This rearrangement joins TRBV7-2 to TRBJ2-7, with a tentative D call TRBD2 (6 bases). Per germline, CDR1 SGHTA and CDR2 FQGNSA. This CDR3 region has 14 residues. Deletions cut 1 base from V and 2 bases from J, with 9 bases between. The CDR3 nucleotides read TGTGCCAGCAGCTTAGTGGGGGGTCCCTACGAGCAGTACTTC. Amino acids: CASSLVGGPYEQYF.

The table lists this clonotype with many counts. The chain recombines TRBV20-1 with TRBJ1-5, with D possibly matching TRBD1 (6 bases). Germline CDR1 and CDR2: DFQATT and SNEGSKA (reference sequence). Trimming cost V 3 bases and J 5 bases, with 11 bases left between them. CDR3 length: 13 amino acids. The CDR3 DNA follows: TGCAGTGCTAGTGGGACACCAGATCAGCCCCAGCATTTT. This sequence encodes CSASGTPDQPQHF.

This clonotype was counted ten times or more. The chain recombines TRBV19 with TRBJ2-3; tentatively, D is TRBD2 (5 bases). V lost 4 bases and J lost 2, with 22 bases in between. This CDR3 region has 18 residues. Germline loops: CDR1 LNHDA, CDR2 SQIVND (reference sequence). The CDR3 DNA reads TGTGCCAGTAGTACACTACCTCCATACCCGGGATTCACAGATACGCAGTATTTT. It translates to CASSTLPPYPGFTDTQYF.

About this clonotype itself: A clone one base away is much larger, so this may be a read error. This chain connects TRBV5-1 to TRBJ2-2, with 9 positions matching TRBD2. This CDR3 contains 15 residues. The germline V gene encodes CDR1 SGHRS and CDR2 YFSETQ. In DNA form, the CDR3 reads TGCACCAGCAGCTGGGGACTAGCTGACACCGGGGAGCTGTTTTTT. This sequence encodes CTSSWGLADTGELFF.

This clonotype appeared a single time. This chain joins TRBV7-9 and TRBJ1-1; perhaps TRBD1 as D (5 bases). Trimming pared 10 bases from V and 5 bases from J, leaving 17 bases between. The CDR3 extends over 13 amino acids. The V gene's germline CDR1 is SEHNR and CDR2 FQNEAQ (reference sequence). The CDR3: CANTKAGGTEAFF. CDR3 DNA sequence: TGTGCCAACACCAAAGCGGGGGGAACTGAAGCTTTCTTT. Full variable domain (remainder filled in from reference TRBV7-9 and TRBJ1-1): DTGVSQNPRHKITKRGQNVTFRCDPISEHNRLYWYRQTLGQGPEFLTYFQNEAQLEKSRLLSDRFSAERPKGSFSTLEIQRTEQGDSAMYLCANTKAGGTEAFFGQGTRLTVV.

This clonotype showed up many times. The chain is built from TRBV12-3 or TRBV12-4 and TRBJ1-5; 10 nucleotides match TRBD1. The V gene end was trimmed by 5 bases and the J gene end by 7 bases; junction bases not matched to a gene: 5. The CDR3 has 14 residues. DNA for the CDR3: TGTGCCAGCAGTCGGGACAGGGGAGACCAGCCCCAGCATTTT. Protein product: CASSRDRGDQPQHF.

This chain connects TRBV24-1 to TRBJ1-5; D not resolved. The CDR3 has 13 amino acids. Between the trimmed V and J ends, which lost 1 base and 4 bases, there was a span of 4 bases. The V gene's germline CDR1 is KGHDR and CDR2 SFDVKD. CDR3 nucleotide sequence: TGTGCCACCAGTGATTTTCGTAATCAGCCCCAGCATTTT. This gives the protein CATSDFRNQPQHF.

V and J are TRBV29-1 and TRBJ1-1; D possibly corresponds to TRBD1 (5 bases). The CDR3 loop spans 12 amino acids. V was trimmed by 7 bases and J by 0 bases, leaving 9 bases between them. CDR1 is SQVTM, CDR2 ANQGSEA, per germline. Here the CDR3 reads CSAGGLNTEAFF. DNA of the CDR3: TGCAGCGCCGGGGGGTTGAACACTGAAGCTTTCTTT.

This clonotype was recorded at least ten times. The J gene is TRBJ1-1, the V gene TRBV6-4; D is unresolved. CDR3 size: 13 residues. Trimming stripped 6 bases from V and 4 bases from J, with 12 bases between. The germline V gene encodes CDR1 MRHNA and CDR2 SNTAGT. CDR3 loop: CASSRREGTEAFF. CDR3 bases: TGTGCCAGCAGCCGAAGGGAGGGCACTGAAGCTTTCTTT.

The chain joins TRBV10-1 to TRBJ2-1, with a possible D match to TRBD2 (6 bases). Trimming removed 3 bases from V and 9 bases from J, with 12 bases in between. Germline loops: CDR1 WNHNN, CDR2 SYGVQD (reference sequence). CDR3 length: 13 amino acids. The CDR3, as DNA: TGCGCCAGCAGTGAAAGGGAGGCGGGTGAGCAGTTCTTC. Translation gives CASSEREAGEQFF.

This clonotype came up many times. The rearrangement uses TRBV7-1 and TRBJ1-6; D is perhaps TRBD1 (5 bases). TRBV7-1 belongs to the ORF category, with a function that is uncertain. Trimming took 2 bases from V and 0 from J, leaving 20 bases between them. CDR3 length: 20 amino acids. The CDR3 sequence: CASSSPVALADSSYNSPLHF. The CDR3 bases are TGTGCCAGCAGCTCACCGGTAGCCCTAGCTGACAGCTCCTATAATTCACCCCTCCACTTT.